This T cell receptor (beta chain) was sequenced during a study of regulatory T cells in long-lasting Graves disease. Time point: newly diagnosed GD, antithyroid drugs for less than 3 months. Researchers made the TCR library from RNA that was extracted from PBMCs. Libraries of TCR beta came from iRepertoire HTBI primers plus Arm-PCR of CDR3 regions. From the multiplex PCR reads, TCRdb called clonotypes with MiXCR, one entry per CDR3 protein. The sample has hundreds of thousands of distinct CDR3 sequences, around 15% seen once. The sample holds a few counts of this clonotype. These data are also associated with another study on T cells in Graves' hyperthyroidism and ophthalmopathy. Turning to that study: With a duration under 2 months, the hyperthyroidism was newly diagnosed in patients aged 18 to 65. The model anticipated ophthalmopathy a median around six months pre-onset.

This sequence was found in a man between 18 and 29 years old with Graves disease. Sequences were derived from peripheral blood mononuclear cells (PBMCs), sampled at new diagnosis, from a patient treated with antithyroid drugs.

The CDR3 region has the DNA TGTGCCAGCAGCCCCGACCCCGATTTACGGGCCCCCTCACCCACAGATACGCAGTATTTT. Its translation: CASSPDPDLRAPSPTDTQYF. The rearrangement uses TRBV6-1 and TRBJ2-3; D not certain. There are 20 residues in the CDR3. V shed 6 bases and J shed 2 bases, with 30 bases lying between them. From germline, CDR1 is MNHNS and CDR2 SASEGT.